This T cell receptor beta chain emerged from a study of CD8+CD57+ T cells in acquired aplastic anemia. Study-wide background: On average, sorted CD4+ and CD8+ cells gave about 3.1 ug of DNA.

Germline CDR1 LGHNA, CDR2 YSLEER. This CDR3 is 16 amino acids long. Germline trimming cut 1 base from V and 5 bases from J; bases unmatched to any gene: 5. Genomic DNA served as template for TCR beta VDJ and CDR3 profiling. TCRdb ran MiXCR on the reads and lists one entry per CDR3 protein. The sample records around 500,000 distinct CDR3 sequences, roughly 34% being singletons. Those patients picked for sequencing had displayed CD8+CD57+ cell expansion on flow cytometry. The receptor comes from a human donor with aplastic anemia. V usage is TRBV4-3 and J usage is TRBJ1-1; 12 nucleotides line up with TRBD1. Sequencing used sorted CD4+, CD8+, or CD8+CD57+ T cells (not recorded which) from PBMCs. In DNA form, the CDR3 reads TGCGCCAGCAGCCAAGCGGGACAGGGGGCTAGGACTGAAGCTTTCTTT. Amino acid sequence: CASSQAGQGARTEAFF.